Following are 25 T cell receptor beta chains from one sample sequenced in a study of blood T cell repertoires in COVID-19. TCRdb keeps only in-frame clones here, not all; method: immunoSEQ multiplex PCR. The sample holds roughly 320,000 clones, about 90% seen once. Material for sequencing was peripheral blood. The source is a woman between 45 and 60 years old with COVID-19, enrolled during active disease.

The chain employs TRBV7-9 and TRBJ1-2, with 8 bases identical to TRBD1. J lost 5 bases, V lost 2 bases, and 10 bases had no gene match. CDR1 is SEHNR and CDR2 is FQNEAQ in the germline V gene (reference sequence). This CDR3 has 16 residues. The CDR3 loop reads CASSLKATGESYGYTF. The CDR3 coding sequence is TGTGCCAGCAGCTTAAAGGCGACAGGGGAGAGTTATGGCTACACCTTC.

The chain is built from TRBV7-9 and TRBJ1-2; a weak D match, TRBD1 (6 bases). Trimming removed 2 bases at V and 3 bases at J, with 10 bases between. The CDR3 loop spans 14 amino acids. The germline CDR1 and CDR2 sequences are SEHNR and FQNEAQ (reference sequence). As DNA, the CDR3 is TGTGCCAGCAGCTTATTGGCAGGGGACTATGGCTACACCTTC. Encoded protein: CASSLLAGDYGYTF.

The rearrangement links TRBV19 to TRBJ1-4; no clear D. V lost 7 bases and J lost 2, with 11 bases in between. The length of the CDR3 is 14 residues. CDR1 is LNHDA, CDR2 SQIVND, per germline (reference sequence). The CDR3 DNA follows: TGTGCCAGTAAGATCGGGAATACTAATGAAAAACTGTTTTTT. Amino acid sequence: CASKIGNTNEKLFF.

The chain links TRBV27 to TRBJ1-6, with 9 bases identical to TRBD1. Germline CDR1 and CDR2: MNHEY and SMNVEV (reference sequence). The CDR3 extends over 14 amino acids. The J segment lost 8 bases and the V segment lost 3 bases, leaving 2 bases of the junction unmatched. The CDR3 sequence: CASSLDRGYSPLHF. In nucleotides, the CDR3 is TGTGCCAGCAGTTTGGACAGGGGTTATTCACCCCTCCACTTT.

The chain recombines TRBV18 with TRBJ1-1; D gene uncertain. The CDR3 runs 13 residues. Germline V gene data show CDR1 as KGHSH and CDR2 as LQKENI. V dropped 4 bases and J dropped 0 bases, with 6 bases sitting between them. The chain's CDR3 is CASSQQLNTEAFF. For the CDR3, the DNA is TGTGCCAGCTCACAACAACTGAACACTGAAGCTTTCTTT.

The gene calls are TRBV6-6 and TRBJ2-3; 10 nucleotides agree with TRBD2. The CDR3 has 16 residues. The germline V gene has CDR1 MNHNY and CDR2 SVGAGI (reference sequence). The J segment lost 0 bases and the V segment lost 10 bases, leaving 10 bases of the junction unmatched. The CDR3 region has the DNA TGTGCCATATATAGCGGGAGGTCTTCTAGCACAGATACGCAGTATTTT. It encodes CAIYSGRSSSTDTQYF.

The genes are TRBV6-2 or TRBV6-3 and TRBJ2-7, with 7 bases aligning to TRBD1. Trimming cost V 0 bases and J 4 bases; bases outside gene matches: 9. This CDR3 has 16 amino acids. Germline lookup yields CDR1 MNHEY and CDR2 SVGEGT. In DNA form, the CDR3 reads TGTGCCAGCAGTTACTCGAGTAGGGACAGAGAGTACGAGCAGTACTTC. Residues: CASSYSSRDREYEQYF.

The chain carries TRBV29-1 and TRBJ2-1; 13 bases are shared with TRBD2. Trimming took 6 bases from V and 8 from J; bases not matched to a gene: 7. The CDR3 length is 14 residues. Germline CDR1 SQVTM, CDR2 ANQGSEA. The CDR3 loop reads CSVRLAGGKDEQFF. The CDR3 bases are TGCAGCGTCCGACTAGCGGGAGGAAAAGATGAGCAGTTCTTC.

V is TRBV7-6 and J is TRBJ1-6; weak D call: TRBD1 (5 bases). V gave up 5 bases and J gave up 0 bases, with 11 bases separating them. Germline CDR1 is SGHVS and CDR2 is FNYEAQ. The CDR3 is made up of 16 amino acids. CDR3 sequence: CASSPGTNSYNSPLHF. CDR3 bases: TGTGCCAGCAGCCCCGGGACTAACTCCTATAATTCACCCCTCCACTTT.

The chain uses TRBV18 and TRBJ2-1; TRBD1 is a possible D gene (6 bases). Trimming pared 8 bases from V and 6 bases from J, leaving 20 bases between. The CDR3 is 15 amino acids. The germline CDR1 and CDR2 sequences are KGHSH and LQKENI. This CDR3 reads CASLEVAGVANEQFF. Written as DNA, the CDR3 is TGTGCCAGCCTCGAAGTGGCAGGGGTTGCCAATGAGCAGTTCTTC. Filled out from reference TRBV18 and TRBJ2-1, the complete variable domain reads NAGVMQNPRHLVRRRGQEARLRCSPMKGHSHVYWYRQLPEEGLKFMVYLQKENIIDESGMPKERFSAEFPKEGPSILRIQQVVRGDSAAYFCASLEVAGVANEQFFGPGTRLTVL.

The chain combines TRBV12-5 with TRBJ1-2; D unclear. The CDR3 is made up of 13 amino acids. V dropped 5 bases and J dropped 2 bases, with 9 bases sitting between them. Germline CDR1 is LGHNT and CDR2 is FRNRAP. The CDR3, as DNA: TGTGCTAGTGGTCAAGACGGGAACTATGGCTACACCTTC. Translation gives CASGQDGNYGYTF.

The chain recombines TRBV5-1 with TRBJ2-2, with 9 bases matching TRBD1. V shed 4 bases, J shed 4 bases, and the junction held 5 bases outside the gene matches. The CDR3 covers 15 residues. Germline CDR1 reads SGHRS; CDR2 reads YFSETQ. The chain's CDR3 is CASSPRDRATGELFF. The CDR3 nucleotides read TGCGCCAGCAGCCCCCGGGACAGGGCCACCGGGGAGCTGTTTTTT.

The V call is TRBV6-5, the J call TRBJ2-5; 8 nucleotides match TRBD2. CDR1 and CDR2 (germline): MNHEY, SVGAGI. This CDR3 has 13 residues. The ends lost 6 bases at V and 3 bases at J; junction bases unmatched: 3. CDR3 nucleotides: TGTGCCAGCAGAGCGGGAGCTAAAGAGACCCAGTACTTC. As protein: CASRAGAKETQYF.

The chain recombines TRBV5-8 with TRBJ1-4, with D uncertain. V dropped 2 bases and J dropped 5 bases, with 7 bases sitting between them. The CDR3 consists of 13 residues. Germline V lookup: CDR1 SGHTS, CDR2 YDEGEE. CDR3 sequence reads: CASSFGGNEKLFF. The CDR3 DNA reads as TGTGCCAGCAGCTTTGGCGGGAATGAAAAACTGTTTTTT.

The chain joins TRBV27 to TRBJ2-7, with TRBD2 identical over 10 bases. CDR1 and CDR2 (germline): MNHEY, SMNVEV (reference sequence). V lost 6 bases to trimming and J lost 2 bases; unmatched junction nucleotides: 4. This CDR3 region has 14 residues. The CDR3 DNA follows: TGTGCCAGCAGGCGGACTAGCGGAACCTACGAGCAGTACTTC. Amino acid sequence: CASRRTSGTYEQYF.

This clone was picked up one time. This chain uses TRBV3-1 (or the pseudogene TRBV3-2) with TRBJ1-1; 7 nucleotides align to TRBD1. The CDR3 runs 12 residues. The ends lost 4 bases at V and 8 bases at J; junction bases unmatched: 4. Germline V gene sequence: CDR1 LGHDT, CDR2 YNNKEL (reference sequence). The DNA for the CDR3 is TGTGCCAGCAGCCCGAGGGGGCGGGAAGCTTTCTTT. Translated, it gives CASSPRGREAFF.

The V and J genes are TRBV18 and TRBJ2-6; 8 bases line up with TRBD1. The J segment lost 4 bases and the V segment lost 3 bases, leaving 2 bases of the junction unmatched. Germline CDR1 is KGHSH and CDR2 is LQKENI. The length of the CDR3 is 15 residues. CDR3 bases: TGTGCCAGCTCACCTCAGGGGGCAGGGGCCAACGTCCTGACTTTC. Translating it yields CASSPQGAGANVLTF.

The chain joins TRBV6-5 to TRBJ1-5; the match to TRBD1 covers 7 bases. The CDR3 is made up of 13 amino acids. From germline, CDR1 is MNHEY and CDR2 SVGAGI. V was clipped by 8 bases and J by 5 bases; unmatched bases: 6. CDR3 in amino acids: CASADRAHQPQHF. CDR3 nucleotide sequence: TGTGCCAGCGCCGACAGGGCCCATCAGCCCCAGCATTTT.

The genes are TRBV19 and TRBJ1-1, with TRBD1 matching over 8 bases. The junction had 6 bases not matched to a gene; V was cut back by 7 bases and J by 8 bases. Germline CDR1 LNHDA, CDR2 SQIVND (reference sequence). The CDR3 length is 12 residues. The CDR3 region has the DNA TGTGCCAGTACCGACAGGGGTCCAGAAGCTTTCTTT. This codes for CASTDRGPEAFF.

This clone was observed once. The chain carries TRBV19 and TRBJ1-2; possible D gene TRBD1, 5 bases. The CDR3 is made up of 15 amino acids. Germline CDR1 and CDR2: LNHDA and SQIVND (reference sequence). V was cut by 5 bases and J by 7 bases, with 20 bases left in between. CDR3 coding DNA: TGTGCCAGTAGTTCGTTGGGGCAGGCGCGTACTGGCTACACCTTC. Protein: CASSSLGQARTGYTF.

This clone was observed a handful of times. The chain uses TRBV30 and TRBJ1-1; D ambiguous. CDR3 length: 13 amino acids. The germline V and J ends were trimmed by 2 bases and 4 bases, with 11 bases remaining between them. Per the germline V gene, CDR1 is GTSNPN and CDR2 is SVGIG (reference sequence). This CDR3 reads CAWSRSGITEAFF. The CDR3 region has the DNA TGTGCCTGGAGTCGCTCGGGAATCACTGAAGCTTTCTTT.

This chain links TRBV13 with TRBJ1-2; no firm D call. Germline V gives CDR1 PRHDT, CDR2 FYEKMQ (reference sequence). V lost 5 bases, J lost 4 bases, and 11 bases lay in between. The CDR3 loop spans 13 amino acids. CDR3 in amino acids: CASSPGRGYGYTF. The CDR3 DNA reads TGTGCCAGCAGCCCCGGCCGAGGCTATGGCTACACCTTC.

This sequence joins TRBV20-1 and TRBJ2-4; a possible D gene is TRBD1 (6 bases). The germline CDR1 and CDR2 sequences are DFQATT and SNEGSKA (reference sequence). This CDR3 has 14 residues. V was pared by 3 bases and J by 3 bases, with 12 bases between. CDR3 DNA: TGCAGTGCTAGTTTCCGGGACAACAAAAACATTCAGTACTTC. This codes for CSASFRDNKNIQYF.

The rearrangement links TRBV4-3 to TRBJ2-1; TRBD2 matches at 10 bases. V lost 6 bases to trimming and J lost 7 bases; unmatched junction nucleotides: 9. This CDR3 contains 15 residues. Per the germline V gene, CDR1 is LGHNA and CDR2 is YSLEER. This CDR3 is CASSLLAGVVNEQFF. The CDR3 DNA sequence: TGCGCCAGCAGTCTCCTAGCGGGAGTAGTGAATGAGCAGTTCTTC.

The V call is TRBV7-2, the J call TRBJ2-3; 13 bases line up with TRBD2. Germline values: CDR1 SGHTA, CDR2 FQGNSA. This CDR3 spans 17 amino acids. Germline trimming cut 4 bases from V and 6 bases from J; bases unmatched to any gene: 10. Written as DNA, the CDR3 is TGTGCCAGCAGCTCTTCGGCTCAGACTAGCGGGAGGGATACGCAGTATTTT. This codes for CASSSSAQTSGRDTQYF.